This TCR beta chain was captured by sequencing in a study of blood T cell repertoires in COVID-19. Study as a whole: Specimens from acute and convalescent COVID-19 originated in the United States, Italy and Spain.

TCRdb's table, derived via immunoSEQ multiplex PCR, lists solely in-frame clones and lacks some. The repertoire has about 210,000 clones, 75% to 85% of them found once; the top ten carry 4.3%. The CDR3 runs to 13 residues. The V end lost 11 bases, the J end lost 4 bases, and 14 bases lay between the germline ends. Germline V CDR1 and CDR2: SNHLY, FYNNEI. The cohort comprised adults aged about 18 to 100 years residing in under 25 US areas. Cohort allocation depended upon clinical history that participants reported. J is TRBJ2-2 and V is TRBV2, with a weak D call TRBD2 (5 bases). Input material: PBMCs or T cells enriched from blood (not recorded which). This sequence was found in a man aged 25-45 years with acute COVID-19. CDR3 DNA sequence: TGTGCCGCCCGGTGGGCGGGCACCGGGGAGCTGTTTTTT. Amino acid sequence: CAARWAGTGELFF.